Sequencing of this T cell receptor beta chain was carried out in a study of cytomegalovirus exposure and HLA in healthy donors. Whole-study results and caveats: One variant, a missense change in DCLRE1C, was linked in a later analysis to TCR beta V- and J-gene trimming. With DRB1 most and HLA-C fewest, TCR association rates differed between HLA loci in a later analysis. Segments of the TCR beta V type were, in most cases, productive about 87% or about 30% of the time in an earlier analysis. The authors enumerated roughly 160 TCR beta chains as linked to cytomegalovirus.

The germline V gene has CDR1 SNHLY and CDR2 FYNNEI. The CDR3 runs to 14 residues. The germline V and J ends were trimmed by 1 base and 4 bases, with 10 bases remaining between them. With 60 Vbeta and 13 Jbeta primers, the PCR was carried out. Here immunoSEQ multiplex PCR was the method, and the copy in TCRdb shows in-frame clones only, minus some. The sample includes around 140,000 clones, 60% to 80% of them seen just once. Worth noting for this clone: The antigen is undetermined.

The clonotype comes from a man aged 45-65 years in good health and CMV-seropositive. Specimen: PBMCs. J is TRBJ1-2 and V is TRBV2; D might be TRBD1 (5 bases). The CDR3 sequence is CASSEGPGPYGYTF. CDR3 DNA sequence: TGTGCCAGCAGTGAAGGTCCAGGGCCCTATGGCTACACCTTC.